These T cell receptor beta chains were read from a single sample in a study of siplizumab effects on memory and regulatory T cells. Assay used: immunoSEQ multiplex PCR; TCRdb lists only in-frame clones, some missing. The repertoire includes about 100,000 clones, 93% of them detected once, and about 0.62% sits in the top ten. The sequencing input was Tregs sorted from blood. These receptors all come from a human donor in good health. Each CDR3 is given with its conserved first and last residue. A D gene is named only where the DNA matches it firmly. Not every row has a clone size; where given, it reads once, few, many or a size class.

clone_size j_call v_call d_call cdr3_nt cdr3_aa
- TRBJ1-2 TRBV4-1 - TGCGCCAGCAGCCAAGGTCCGACAGCAAACTATGGCTACACCTTC CASSQGPTANYGYTF
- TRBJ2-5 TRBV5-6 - TGTGCCAGCAGCTTGAGCGGGACAGAGAGACCCCAGTACTTC CASSLSGTERPQYF
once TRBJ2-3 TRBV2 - TGTGCCAGCAGACCGGGACCAAACACAGATACGCAGTATTTT CASRPGPNTDTQYF
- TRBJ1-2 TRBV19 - TGTGCCAGTAGTTATGACCGGAACTATGGCTACACCTTC CASSYDRNYGYTF
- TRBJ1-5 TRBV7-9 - TGTGCCAGCAGCTTAACCGGGGATCCGTCTCGGCATTTT CASSLTGDPSRHF
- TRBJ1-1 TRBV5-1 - TGCGCCAGCAGCTTGCCACAGATGAACACTGAAGCTTTCTTT CASSLPQMNTEAFF
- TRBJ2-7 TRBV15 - TGTGCCACCAGCAGAGATCCAGCCTACGAGCAGTACTTC CATSRDPAYEQYF
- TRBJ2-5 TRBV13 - TGTGCCAGCAGCTTTAACAACAGGGCAGCGGAGACCCAGTACTTC CASSFNNRAAETQYF
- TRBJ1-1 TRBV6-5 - TGTGCCAGCAGTTATGGCGCGGAAGCTTTCTTT CASSYGAEAFF
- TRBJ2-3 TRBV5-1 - TGCGCCAGCAGCTTCGGGCAGGGCTTAGATACGCAGTATTTT CASSFGQGLDTQYF
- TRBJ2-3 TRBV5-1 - TGCGCCAGCAGCTTGGCCAGTGGAGCCAAGGGAGATACGCAGTATTTT CASSLASGAKGDTQYF
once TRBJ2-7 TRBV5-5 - TGTGCCAGCAGCTTGTCCATCTACGAGCAGTACTTC CASSLSIYEQYF
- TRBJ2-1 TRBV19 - TGTGCCAGTAGTTGGTCTAGCGAGAACAATGAGCAGTTCTTC CASSWSSENNEQFF
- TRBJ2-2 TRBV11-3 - TGTGCCAGCAGCTTAAGCGGATCCTACACCGGGGAGCTGTTTTTT CASSLSGSYTGELFF
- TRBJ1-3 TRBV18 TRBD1 TGTGCCAGCTCACCAGGGGACAGCTCTGGAAACACCATATATTTT CASSPGDSSGNTIYF